This T cell receptor beta chain was sequenced for a study of shared clonotypes between healthy human individuals. Study-wide results and caveats: Some naive CD4 clonotypes, about 5.5%, turned up in common across a handful of donors.

Turning to this clone: Its antigen is not known.

Trimming left V 7 bases short and J 4 bases short, with 20 bases between. CDR1 is SGHRS and CDR2 is YFSETQ in the germline V gene. This CDR3 contains 16 residues. All of the donors resided in Nashville, Tennessee, and each was a Caucasian adult. CD4+ cell separation produced CD45RA+ naive and CD45RA-negative memory subsets. The study ran the assay at deep level. Some clones are missing from TCRdb's copy, which holds only in-frame ones; the method was immunoSEQ multiplex PCR. The sample records about 1.1 million clones, around 77% being singletons. The chain employs TRBV5-1 and TRBJ2-2; D is uncertain. The sample consisted of memory CD4+ T cells from PBMCs. Described subset: CD45RA-negative fraction. The receptor comes from a young man in good health. Some clones in this sample may be carry-over from other donors' samples. The CDR3 sequence: CASGQAKARGTGELFF. The DNA for the CDR3 is TGCGCCAGCGGCCAGGCCAAGGCACGAGGCACCGGGGAGCTGTTTTTT.